These 26 T cell receptor beta chains came from one sample sequenced in a study of glioma-infiltrating T cells. TCR alpha and beta CDR3 regions were amplified from RNA using iRepertoire nested multiplex PCR. TCRdb itself ran the multiplex PCR reads through MiXCR, one entry per CDR3 protein. Of under 200,000 distinct CDR3 sequences listed, over 25% were seen once; the top ten hold 20% to 25%. Source material: glioma tissue, nonneoplastic brain tissue, or PBMCs (not recorded which). The receptors here all came from a human donor with low-grade glioma or glioblastoma, undergoing nonglioma brain surgery, or in good health (not recorded which).

This clonotype was counted between two and nine times. The chain couples TRBV29-1 to TRBJ2-7, with 8 bases identical to TRBD1. Germline CDR1 is SQVTM and CDR2 is ANQGSEA. V shed 4 bases and J 7 bases; nucleotides not matched to a gene: 9. The CDR3 runs to 13 residues. The DNA of the CDR3 is TGCAGCGTTGGGAGACAGGGGCAGGGGGAGCAGTACTTC. The encoded protein is CSVGRQGQGEQYF.

This clonotype has ten or more counts. The chain links TRBV2 to TRBJ2-7; TRBD2 is a possible D gene (6 bases). The CDR3 is 16 amino acids. The germline V and J ends were trimmed by 2 bases and 4 bases, with 18 bases remaining between them. Germline-derived CDR1 and CDR2 are SNHLY and FYNNEI. Here the CDR3 reads CASSESGGGTFYEQYF. The CDR3 nucleotides read TGTGCCAGCAGTGAAAGCGGCGGCGGGACGTTTTACGAGCAGTACTTC.

The chain has TRBV20-1 and TRBJ1-4; 10 bases line up with TRBD1. This CDR3 is built from 15 residues. Germline V gene lookup returns CDR1 DFQATT and CDR2 SNEGSKA (reference sequence). V shed 6 bases and J 0 bases; nucleotides not matched to a gene: 4. The CDR3 DNA follows: TGCAGTGCCGCGGGACAGGGGACAACTAATGAAAAACTGTTTTTT. This codes for CSAAGQGTTNEKLFF.

This clonotype was counted a few times. The V and J genes are TRBV4-1 and TRBJ2-1, with a weak D call TRBD1 (5 bases). Germline V gene sequence: CDR1 MGHRA, CDR2 YSYEKL. The CDR3 is made up of 15 amino acids. V lost 0 bases and J 4 bases, leaving 10 bases between the germline ends. The CDR3 here is CASSQEETVYNEQFF. DNA for the CDR3: TGCGCCAGCAGCCAAGAGGAGACAGTTTACAATGAGCAGTTCTTC.

This clonotype was seen repeatedly, ten times or more. This chain joins TRBV7-9 and TRBJ2-5; 8 bases map to TRBD1. Germline-derived CDR1 and CDR2 are SEHNR and FQNEAQ (reference sequence). The CDR3 is 13 residues long. Trimming cost V 8 bases and J 4 bases; bases outside gene matches: 6. The CDR3 loop is CASPDRARETQYF. In nucleotides, the CDR3 is TGTGCCAGCCCGGACAGGGCGAGAGAGACCCAGTACTTC. The variable domain in full, with the rest retrieved from reference TRBV7-9 and TRBJ2-5, is DTGVSQNPRHKITKRGQNVTFRCDPISEHNRLYWYRQTLGQGPEFLTYFQNEAQLEKSRLLSDRFSAERPKGSFSTLEIQRTEQGDSAMYLCASPDRARETQYFGPGTRLLVL.

This clonotype was counted a few times. This chain joins TRBV7-2 and TRBJ2-5; no reliable D call. The CDR3 has 15 amino acids. Trimming shortened V by 4 bases and J by 5 bases, and 17 bases separated the two germline ends. Looked up from germline, CDR1 is SGHTA and CDR2 is FQGNSA. The CDR3 region is CASSSSTDFSETQYF. DNA of the CDR3: TGTGCCAGCAGCTCGAGTACGGATTTTTCGGAGACCCAGTACTTC.

This clonotype was seen a few times. J is TRBJ2-3 and V is TRBV9; 10 nucleotides line up with TRBD2. Per germline, CDR1 SGDLS and CDR2 YYNGEE. The CDR3 is 16 residues long. The V and J ends lost 3 bases and 6 bases, in that order; junction bases with no gene match: 10. The CDR3 sequence is CASSGTSGTLGDTQYF. CDR3 nucleotides: TGTGCCAGCAGCGGAACTAGCGGGACGCTAGGGGATACGCAGTATTTT.

This clonotype showed up just a few times. V usage is TRBV9 and J usage is TRBJ2-7; D possibly corresponds to TRBD1 (6 bases). Germline assignment: CDR1 SGDLS and CDR2 YYNGEE. The CDR3 runs to 15 residues. The V and J ends lost 3 bases and 2 bases respectively, with 15 bases between them. The CDR3 spells CASSAQTGTTYEQYF. The CDR3 nucleotides are TGTGCCAGCAGCGCCCAGACCGGGACAACCTACGAGCAGTACTTC. Filled out from reference TRBV9 and TRBJ2-7, the complete variable domain reads DSGVTQTPKHLITATGQRVTLRCSPRSGDLSVYWYQQSLDQGLQFLIQYYNGEERAKGNILERFSAQQFPDLHSELNLSSLELGDSALYFCASSAQTGTTYEQYFGPGTRLTVT.

Of note for this clonotype: A much larger clone sits a single nucleotide away, making a read error possible. This sequence joins TRBV28 and TRBJ2-5, with no clear D. The CDR3 length is 14 residues. Germline CDR1 is MDHEN and CDR2 is SYDVKM. The CDR3 region is CASRLAWNQEAQYF. The CDR3 DNA reads TGTGCCAGCAGACTCGCCTGGAACCAAGAGGCCCAGTACTTC.

The V gene is TRBV9, the J gene TRBJ1-2; no clear D. The germline V gene has CDR1 SGDLS and CDR2 YYNGEE. The CDR3 runs 12 residues. V was cut by 6 bases and J by 1 base, with 7 bases left in between. The CDR3 bases are TGTGCCAGCATCGCCATTAACTATGGCTACACCTTC. Encoded protein: CASIAINYGYTF. Based on the CDR3 plus reference TRBV9 and TRBJ1-2, the full variable domain is DSGVTQTPKHLITATGQRVTLRCSPRSGDLSVYWYQQSLDQGLQFLIQYYNGEERAKGNILERFSAQQFPDLHSELNLSSLELGDSALYFCASIAINYGYTFGSGTRLTVV.

Turning to this clonotype: A read error may be the cause here, since a much bigger clone is one base away. V usage is TRBV7-8 and J usage is TRBJ2-5, with TRBD1 identical over 8 bases. Germline CDR1 and CDR2: SGHVS and FQNEAQ. The CDR3 is made up of 15 amino acids. CDR3 sequence (DNA): TGCGCCAGCAGCCCAGGGGGCAGGGGCGAAGAGACCCAGTACTTC. It is translated as CASSPGGRGEETQYF.

This clonotype was recorded many times. The V and J genes are TRBV12-3 or TRBV12-4 and TRBJ1-2, with 8 bases that match TRBD1. J lost 5 bases, V lost 1 base, and 0 bases had no gene match. There are 13 residues in the CDR3. DNA of the CDR3: TGTGCCAGCAGTTTAGGGACAGGGTATGGCTACACCTTC. It encodes CASSLGTGYGYTF.

A word on this clonotype: Without the conserved terminal phenylalanine or tryptophan, this CDR3 likely stems from a read error. It is unclear where the CDR3 begins or ends on the DNA, so no DNA is shown, and the CDR3 is as TCRdb lists it. The chain is built from TRBV7-9 and TRBJ1-5. The V gene's germline CDR1 is SEHNR and CDR2 FQNEAQ (reference sequence). The CDR3 has 10 amino acids, counting both end residues. Here the CDR3 reads CASKDQPQNL.

Of note for this clonotype: This could be a read error, since a much larger clone is one nucleotide away. The chain combines TRBV5-4 with TRBJ1-2, with 7 nucleotides matching TRBD1. This CDR3 is built from 16 residues. Per germline, CDR1 SGHNT and CDR2 YYREEE (reference sequence). V shed 4 bases and J 0 bases; nucleotides not matched to a gene: 9. The CDR3 nucleotides are TGTGCCAGCAGCCGCTCCGGGACAGATTCTAACTATGGCTACACCTTC. Encoded protein: CASSRSGTDSNYGYTF.

This clonotype was counted at least ten times. The chain has TRBV25-1 and TRBJ2-5; 10 positions match TRBD1. The germline gives CDR1 MGHDK, CDR2 SYGVNS. CDR3 size: 16 residues. V gave up 3 bases and J gave up 4 bases; unmatched junction bases: 8. CDR3 sequence: CASSEDRDRGPETQYF. Here the CDR3 DNA reads TGTGCCAGCAGTGAGGACCGGGACAGGGGTCCAGAGACCCAGTACTTC.

This clonotype came up many times. The chain recombines TRBV27 with TRBJ2-5; unclear D gene. The germline V and J ends were trimmed by 2 bases and 4 bases, with 14 bases remaining between them. The CDR3 consists of 15 residues. Germline loops: CDR1 MNHEY, CDR2 SMNVEV (reference sequence). This CDR3 is CASSLNAGVPETQYF. The CDR3 DNA sequence: TGTGCCAGCAGTTTAAACGCTGGGGTCCCAGAGACCCAGTACTTC.

This clonotype was counted many times. The chain couples TRBV29-1 to TRBJ2-1; 7 bases are shared with TRBD2. The CDR3 covers 15 residues. V trimming: 3 bases; J trimming: 0 bases; junction bases outside the gene matches: 5. Germline lookup yields CDR1 SQVTM and CDR2 ANQGSEA. The CDR3 nucleotides are TGCAGCGTTGATCGGCGGGAGAGCTCCTACAATGAGCAGTTCTTC. Encoded protein: CSVDRRESSYNEQFF.

This clonotype occurred many times. A junction boundary mismatches the germline segment, possibly from a read error. This rearrangement joins TRBV19 to TRBJ1-1; D gene uncertain. CDR3 size: 12 residues. The V gene's germline CDR1 is LNHDA and CDR2 SQIVND (reference sequence). CDR3 in amino acids: CASSDMDLPRHF. DNA of the CDR3: TGTGCCAGTAGCGATATGGACCTACCTCGACACTTT.

This clonotype showed up many times. The chain employs TRBV6-2 or TRBV6-3 and TRBJ1-5, with 7 nucleotides matching TRBD1. The CDR3 is 14 residues long. V shed 5 bases and J 3 bases; nucleotides not matched to a gene: 4. Germline CDR1 MNHEY, CDR2 SVGEGT. CDR3 nucleotide sequence: TGTGCCAGCAGTGACAGGGTACCCAATCAGCCCCAGCATTTT. Residues: CASSDRVPNQPQHF.

V gene TRBV2 combines with J gene TRBJ2-5; a weak D match, TRBD1 (5 bases). V gave up 3 bases and J gave up 6 bases, with 14 bases separating them. The CDR3 loop spans 14 amino acids. Germline loops: CDR1 SNHLY, CDR2 FYNNEI. Written as DNA, the CDR3 is TGTGCCAGCAGTGACCCGACAGATTTCCAGACCCAGTACTTC. Translating it yields CASSDPTDFQTQYF.

The sample holds many counts of this clonotype. This chain connects TRBV5-1 to TRBJ1-5, with a tentative D call TRBD1 (5 bases). This CDR3 region has 16 residues. Germline loops: CDR1 SGHRS, CDR2 YFSETQ. V was shortened by 1 base and J by 1 base, with 12 bases between the two germline ends. The CDR3 loop is CASSLSGPGSNQPQHF. For the CDR3, the DNA is TGCGCCAGCAGCTTGTCGGGACCGGGCAGCAATCAGCCCCAGCATTTT.

This clonotype was counted many times. This chain joins TRBV6-2 or TRBV6-3 and TRBJ1-2; D possibly corresponds to TRBD1 (5 bases). Germline V gene data show CDR1 as MNHEY and CDR2 as SVGEGT. V lost 4 bases to trimming and J lost 7 bases, with 16 bases between them. The CDR3 runs to 14 residues. The CDR3 region is CASSSTDTPGGYTF. The CDR3, as DNA: TGTGCCAGCAGTTCAACGGACACCCCGGGTGGCTACACCTTC.

This clonotype was counted ten times or more. The genes are TRBV7-2 and TRBJ2-3; 10 nucleotides match TRBD2. CDR1 and CDR2 from the germline V gene are SGHTA and FQGNSA. The CDR3 runs to 16 residues. V lost 5 bases and J lost 1; bases outside the gene matches: 6. The CDR3 reads CASSERTSGGTDTQYF. The CDR3 nucleotides read TGTGCCAGCAGCGAACGGACTAGCGGTGGCACAGATACGCAGTATTTT.

This clonotype was detected ten times or more. The V and J genes are TRBV12-3 or TRBV12-4 and TRBJ2-7; D is possibly TRBD1 or TRBD2 (5 bases each). This CDR3 region has 14 residues. Trimming took 3 bases from V and 0 from J, leaving 9 bases between them. This chain's CDR3 is CASSLGRPSYEQYF. In DNA form, the CDR3 reads TGTGCCAGCAGTTTGGGACGGCCCTCCTACGAGCAGTACTTC.

About this clonotype itself: At one end the junction does not follow the germline gene, possibly because of a read error. This chain joins TRBV20-1 and TRBJ1-2, with D possibly TRBD1 on 6 matching bases. CDR1 and CDR2 (germline): DFQATT, SNEGSKA (reference sequence). This CDR3 has 14 residues. The CDR3 DNA reads as TGCGGTGCTAGATATATGACAGGAGACTATGGCTACACCTTC. Protein sequence: CGARYMTGDYGYTF.

At least ten counts were recorded for this clonotype. The V and J genes are TRBV7-2 and TRBJ2-5; a possible D gene is TRBD2 (5 bases). Trimming shortened V by 7 bases and J by 0 bases, and 15 bases separated the two germline ends. This CDR3 is built from 15 residues. Germline assignment: CDR1 SGHTA and CDR2 FQGNSA. Written as DNA, the CDR3 is TGTGCCAGCACGGATCCGCGGGCTTACCAAGAGACCCAGTACTTC. Encoded protein: CASTDPRAYQETQYF.